The present T cell receptor (beta chain) was sequenced within a study of shared clonotypes between healthy human individuals. Findings and limits, study-wide: Clonotypes shared by all four sorted-subset donors had higher generation probabilities than non-shared clonotypes.

A deep-level run was used for the assay. Assay used: immunoSEQ multiplex PCR; TCRdb lists only in-frame clones, some missing. The repertoire consists of hundreds of thousands of clones, with over 70% occurring once and the leading ten covering 10%. Each sample came from a Caucasian adult donor living in Nashville, Tennessee. To note about this clone: Its antigen is unidentified.

From germline, CDR1 is MNHNS and CDR2 SASEGT. This CDR3 contains 13 residues. Trimming cost V 5 bases and J 2 bases, with 10 bases left between them. The sequence was obtained from a man aged 25-40 years in good health. The chain combines TRBV6-1 with TRBJ2-7, with no clear D. The sequenced material came from memory CD4+ T cells sorted from blood. The subset denotes: CD45RA-negative fraction. CDR3 sequence: CASSQGNPYEQYF. The CDR3 region has the DNA TGTGCCAGCAGTCAAGGGAACCCCTACGAGCAGTACTTC.